Listed below are T cell receptor beta chains from one sample, sequenced in a study of blood T cell repertoires in COVID-19. Clones were read by immunoSEQ multiplex PCR, and TCRdb kept only the in-frame ones, dropping some. The sample comprises 9,000 to 15,000 clones, approximately 82% of which are singletons, and just over 20% rests with the top ten. Input material: peripheral blood. The receptors come from a human donor in a cohort sampled during active COVID-19. CDR3s include the opening cysteine and the closing phenylalanine or tryptophan. Fields, in order: J gene, D gene, V gene, clone size, CDR3 protein, CDR3 DNA. A D gene is named only where the DNA matches it firmly. The listing skips clone size in some rows; elsewhere it reads once, few, many or a size class.

j_call: TRBJ2-5; d_call: TRBD2; v_call: TRBV9; clone_size: -; cdr3_aa: CASSEGTRSGETQYF; cdr3_nt: TGTGCCAGCAGCGAGGGGACTAGAAGCGGGGAGACCCAGTACTTC
j_call: TRBJ1-1; d_call: TRBD1; v_call: TRBV6-5; clone_size: -; cdr3_aa: CASSYYRGLNTEAFF; cdr3_nt: TGTGCCAGCAGTTACTACAGGGGCCTGAACACTGAAGCTTTCTTT
j_call: TRBJ2-3; d_call: -; v_call: TRBV3-1/TRBV3-2; clone_size: -; cdr3_aa: CASSPRGARDTQYF; cdr3_nt: TGTGCCAGCAGCCCCCGGGGGGCAAGAGATACGCAGTATTTT
j_call: TRBJ2-7; d_call: TRBD2; v_call: TRBV10-3; clone_size: -; cdr3_aa: CAISETAGGYEQYF; cdr3_nt: TGTGCCATCAGTGAGACGGCGGGGGGCTACGAGCAGTACTTC
j_call: TRBJ2-2; d_call: TRBD1; v_call: TRBV18; clone_size: -; cdr3_aa: CASSSDRGLLNTGELFF; cdr3_nt: TGTGCCAGCTCATCGGACAGGGGGCTCCTAAACACCGGGGAGCTGTTTTTT
j_call: TRBJ2-6; d_call: TRBD1; v_call: TRBV18; clone_size: -; cdr3_aa: CASSPSRQGDNSGANVLTF; cdr3_nt: TGTGCCAGCTCACCAAGCCGACAGGGGGACAACTCTGGGGCCAACGTCCTGACTTTC
j_call: TRBJ1-1; d_call: TRBD1; v_call: TRBV19; clone_size: -; cdr3_aa: CASTPTGANTEAFF; cdr3_nt: TGTGCCAGTACTCCGACAGGGGCTAACACTGAAGCTTTCTTT
j_call: TRBJ1-1; d_call: -; v_call: TRBV18; clone_size: -; cdr3_aa: CASSPLGRGNTEAFF; cdr3_nt: TGTGCCAGCTCACCACTGGGGAGAGGAAACACTGAAGCTTTCTTT
j_call: TRBJ1-4; d_call: -; v_call: TRBV28; clone_size: once; cdr3_aa: CASSFMGATNEKLFF; cdr3_nt: TGTGCCAGCAGTTTTATGGGCGCAACTAATGAAAAACTGTTTTTT
j_call: TRBJ2-7; d_call: -; v_call: TRBV5-5; clone_size: -; cdr3_aa: CASSLAGWESEQYF; cdr3_nt: TGTGCCAGCAGCTTGGCCGGATGGGAGTCCGAGCAGTACTTC
j_call: TRBJ1-1; d_call: -; v_call: TRBV27; clone_size: -; cdr3_aa: CASSPPRSWGAEAFF; cdr3_nt: TGTGCCAGCAGTCCTCCACGGTCCTGGGGCGCTGAAGCTTTCTTT
j_call: TRBJ1-4; d_call: -; v_call: TRBV6-5; clone_size: -; cdr3_aa: CASRPRYDSEKLFF; cdr3_nt: TGTGCCAGCAGGCCGCGGTATGATAGTGAAAAACTGTTTTTT
j_call: TRBJ1-6; d_call: -; v_call: TRBV2; clone_size: -; cdr3_aa: CASSVTVLNSPLHF; cdr3_nt: TGTGCCAGCAGTGTCACAGTCCTGAATTCACCCCTCCACTTT
j_call: TRBJ2-7; d_call: -; v_call: TRBV18; clone_size: -; cdr3_aa: CASSPQDTTYEQYF; cdr3_nt: TGTGCCAGCTCACCTCAAGACACCACCTACGAGCAGTACTTC
j_call: TRBJ1-1; d_call: -; v_call: TRBV29-1; clone_size: -; cdr3_aa: CSVTRGFSTEAFF; cdr3_nt: TGCAGCGTTACACGGGGGTTTAGCACTGAAGCTTTCTTT
j_call: TRBJ1-1; d_call: -; v_call: TRBV28; clone_size: -; cdr3_aa: CASSEFNTEAFF; cdr3_nt: TGTGCCAGCAGTGAGTTCAACACTGAAGCTTTCTTT
j_call: TRBJ1-2; d_call: -; v_call: TRBV20-1; clone_size: once; cdr3_aa: CSALAFQGYTF; cdr3_nt: TGCAGTGCGCTAGCCTTTCAGGGCTACACCTTC
j_call: TRBJ1-2; d_call: TRBD1; v_call: TRBV7-2; clone_size: -; cdr3_aa: CASSLAGQGVDGYTF; cdr3_nt: TGTGCCAGCAGCTTAGCTGGACAGGGAGTCGATGGCTACACCTTC
j_call: TRBJ1-5; d_call: TRBD1; v_call: TRBV6-6; clone_size: -; cdr3_aa: CASSPTGGSQPQHF; cdr3_nt: TGTGCCAGCAGTCCCACAGGGGGATCTCAGCCCCAGCATTTT
j_call: TRBJ2-1; d_call: -; v_call: TRBV18; clone_size: -; cdr3_aa: CASSPPRDLPGEQFF; cdr3_nt: TGTGCCAGCTCACCACCCCGGGACTTACCTGGTGAGCAGTTCTTC
j_call: TRBJ1-6; d_call: -; v_call: TRBV5-1; clone_size: -; cdr3_aa: CASSMSNSPLHF; cdr3_nt: TGCGCCAGCAGCATGAGTAATTCACCCCTCCACTTT
j_call: TRBJ2-7; d_call: -; v_call: TRBV4-2; clone_size: few; cdr3_aa: CASSQGAGNREQYF; cdr3_nt: TGTGCCAGCAGCCAAGGGGCAGGGAACCGCGAGCAGTACTTC
j_call: TRBJ1-5; d_call: TRBD1; v_call: TRBV5-1; clone_size: -; cdr3_aa: CASSATGSDQPQHF; cdr3_nt: TGCGCCAGCAGCGCGACAGGGAGCGATCAGCCCCAGCATTTT
j_call: TRBJ2-1; d_call: TRBD2; v_call: TRBV5-5; clone_size: -; cdr3_aa: CASSLLAGASGGGQFF; cdr3_nt: TGTGCCAGCAGCTTGTTAGCGGGGGCCTCCGGGGGCGGGCAGTTCTTC
j_call: TRBJ2-1; d_call: -; v_call: TRBV27; clone_size: -; cdr3_aa: CASSLEAGYNEQFF; cdr3_nt: TGTGCCAGCAGTTTAGAGGCGGGTTACAATGAGCAGTTCTTC
j_call: TRBJ1-6; d_call: TRBD1; v_call: TRBV29-1; clone_size: -; cdr3_aa: CSPGGQGNSPLHF; cdr3_nt: TGCAGCCCAGGAGGACAGGGTAATTCACCCCTCCACTTT
j_call: TRBJ2-7; d_call: -; v_call: TRBV19; clone_size: few; cdr3_aa: CASSTPRRGRVAYEQYF; cdr3_nt: TGTGCCAGTAGTACCCCCCGGAGGGGGCGCGTAGCGTACGAGCAGTACTTC
j_call: TRBJ2-7; d_call: -; v_call: TRBV12-5; clone_size: -; cdr3_aa: CASGLRASWGEQYF; cdr3_nt: TGTGCTAGTGGTCTGCGGGCCAGCTGGGGAGAGCAGTACTTC
j_call: TRBJ2-6; d_call: TRBD1; v_call: TRBV19; clone_size: -; cdr3_aa: CASSGSDRGSGANVLTF; cdr3_nt: TGTGCCAGTAGTGGTTCGGACAGGGGTAGTGGGGCCAACGTCCTGACTTTC
j_call: TRBJ1-2; d_call: -; v_call: TRBV10-3; clone_size: few; cdr3_aa: CAISEGNYGYTF; cdr3_nt: TGTGCCATCAGTGAGGGCAACTATGGCTACACCTTC
j_call: TRBJ2-1; d_call: -; v_call: TRBV24-1; clone_size: -; cdr3_aa: CATSEMGTRWGEQFF; cdr3_nt: TGTGCCACCAGTGAAATGGGGACTCGATGGGGTGAGCAGTTCTTC
j_call: TRBJ2-1; d_call: TRBD2; v_call: TRBV4-2; clone_size: -; cdr3_aa: CASSQSTSGVDYNEQFF; cdr3_nt: TGTGCCAGCAGCCAATCAACGAGCGGGGTGGACTACAATGAGCAGTTCTTC
j_call: TRBJ2-2; d_call: -; v_call: TRBV5-1; clone_size: -; cdr3_aa: CASSLREQDTGELFF; cdr3_nt: TGCGCCAGCAGCTTGAGGGAACAGGACACCGGGGAGCTGTTTTTT
j_call: TRBJ2-3; d_call: TRBD2; v_call: TRBV7-2; clone_size: -; cdr3_aa: CASSFGGGDTQYF; cdr3_nt: TGTGCCAGCAGCTTCGGCGGGGGGGATACGCAGTATTTT
j_call: TRBJ1-1; d_call: -; v_call: TRBV5-1; clone_size: few; cdr3_aa: CASSLGAVNTEAFF; cdr3_nt: TGCGCCAGCAGCTTGGGTGCGGTGAACACTGAAGCTTTCTTT
j_call: TRBJ1-3; d_call: -; v_call: TRBV5-1; clone_size: few; cdr3_aa: CASREQGSGNTIYF; cdr3_nt: TGCGCCAGCAGGGAACAGGGCTCTGGAAACACCATATATTTT
j_call: TRBJ1-6; d_call: -; v_call: TRBV2; clone_size: -; cdr3_aa: CAKAGNNSPLHF; cdr3_nt: TGTGCCAAGGCGGGGAATAATTCACCCCTCCACTTT
j_call: TRBJ2-1; d_call: TRBD1; v_call: TRBV7-8; clone_size: -; cdr3_aa: CASSSRTGYSYNEQFF; cdr3_nt: TGTGCCAGCAGCTCTAGGACAGGATACTCCTACAATGAGCAGTTCTTC
j_call: TRBJ2-7; d_call: TRBD2; v_call: TRBV7-9; clone_size: -; cdr3_aa: CASSLGREEWYF; cdr3_nt: TGTGCCAGCAGCCTAGGGAGGGAAGAGTGGTACTTC
j_call: TRBJ2-5; d_call: TRBD2; v_call: TRBV2; clone_size: -; cdr3_aa: CASKRGAGEETQYF; cdr3_nt: TGTGCCAGCAAGCGGGGGGCCGGAGAAGAGACCCAGTACTTC
j_call: TRBJ1-3; d_call: -; v_call: TRBV9; clone_size: few; cdr3_aa: CASSPSGAGNTIYF; cdr3_nt: TGTGCCAGCAGCCCCTCGGGGGCTGGAAACACCATATATTTT
j_call: TRBJ1-2; d_call: -; v_call: TRBV6-5; clone_size: -; cdr3_aa: CASSYGQGGGGYTF; cdr3_nt: TGTGCCAGCAGTTATGGGCAGGGAGGTGGTGGCTACACCTTC
j_call: TRBJ2-7; d_call: TRBD1; v_call: TRBV23-1; clone_size: -; cdr3_aa: CASSQGQGNSYEQYF; cdr3_nt: TGCGCCAGCAGTCAGGGACAGGGGAACTCCTACGAGCAGTACTTC
j_call: TRBJ2-3; d_call: -; v_call: TRBV10-3; clone_size: -; cdr3_aa: CAITHSYSTDTQYF; cdr3_nt: TGTGCCATCACCCACTCGTATAGCACAGATACGCAGTATTTT
j_call: TRBJ2-3; d_call: TRBD2; v_call: TRBV29-1; clone_size: -; cdr3_aa: CSVDRRGGSDTQYF; cdr3_nt: TGCAGCGTTGACCGGCGGGGGGGCTCAGATACGCAGTATTTT
j_call: TRBJ2-1; d_call: TRBD2; v_call: TRBV7-3; clone_size: -; cdr3_aa: CASTQAGGRSYNEQFF; cdr3_nt: TGTGCCAGCACCCAAGCGGGGGGGCGCTCCTACAATGAGCAGTTCTTC
j_call: TRBJ1-5; d_call: -; v_call: TRBV9; clone_size: few; cdr3_aa: CASSVQQPQHF; cdr3_nt: TGTGCCAGCAGCGTTCAACAGCCCCAGCATTTT
j_call: TRBJ2-1; d_call: -; v_call: TRBV5-1; clone_size: -; cdr3_aa: CASSPVGSSYNEQFF; cdr3_nt: TGCGCCAGCAGCCCGGTGGGCTCCTCCTACAATGAGCAGTTCTTC
j_call: TRBJ1-1; d_call: -; v_call: TRBV18; clone_size: once; cdr3_aa: CASSPRESTEAFF; cdr3_nt: TGTGCCAGCTCACCAAGAGAATCCACTGAAGCTTTCTTT
j_call: TRBJ1-3; d_call: -; v_call: TRBV7-9; clone_size: -; cdr3_aa: CASSLMTGGNTIYF; cdr3_nt: TGTGCCAGCAGCCTCATGACCGGGGGAAACACCATATATTTT